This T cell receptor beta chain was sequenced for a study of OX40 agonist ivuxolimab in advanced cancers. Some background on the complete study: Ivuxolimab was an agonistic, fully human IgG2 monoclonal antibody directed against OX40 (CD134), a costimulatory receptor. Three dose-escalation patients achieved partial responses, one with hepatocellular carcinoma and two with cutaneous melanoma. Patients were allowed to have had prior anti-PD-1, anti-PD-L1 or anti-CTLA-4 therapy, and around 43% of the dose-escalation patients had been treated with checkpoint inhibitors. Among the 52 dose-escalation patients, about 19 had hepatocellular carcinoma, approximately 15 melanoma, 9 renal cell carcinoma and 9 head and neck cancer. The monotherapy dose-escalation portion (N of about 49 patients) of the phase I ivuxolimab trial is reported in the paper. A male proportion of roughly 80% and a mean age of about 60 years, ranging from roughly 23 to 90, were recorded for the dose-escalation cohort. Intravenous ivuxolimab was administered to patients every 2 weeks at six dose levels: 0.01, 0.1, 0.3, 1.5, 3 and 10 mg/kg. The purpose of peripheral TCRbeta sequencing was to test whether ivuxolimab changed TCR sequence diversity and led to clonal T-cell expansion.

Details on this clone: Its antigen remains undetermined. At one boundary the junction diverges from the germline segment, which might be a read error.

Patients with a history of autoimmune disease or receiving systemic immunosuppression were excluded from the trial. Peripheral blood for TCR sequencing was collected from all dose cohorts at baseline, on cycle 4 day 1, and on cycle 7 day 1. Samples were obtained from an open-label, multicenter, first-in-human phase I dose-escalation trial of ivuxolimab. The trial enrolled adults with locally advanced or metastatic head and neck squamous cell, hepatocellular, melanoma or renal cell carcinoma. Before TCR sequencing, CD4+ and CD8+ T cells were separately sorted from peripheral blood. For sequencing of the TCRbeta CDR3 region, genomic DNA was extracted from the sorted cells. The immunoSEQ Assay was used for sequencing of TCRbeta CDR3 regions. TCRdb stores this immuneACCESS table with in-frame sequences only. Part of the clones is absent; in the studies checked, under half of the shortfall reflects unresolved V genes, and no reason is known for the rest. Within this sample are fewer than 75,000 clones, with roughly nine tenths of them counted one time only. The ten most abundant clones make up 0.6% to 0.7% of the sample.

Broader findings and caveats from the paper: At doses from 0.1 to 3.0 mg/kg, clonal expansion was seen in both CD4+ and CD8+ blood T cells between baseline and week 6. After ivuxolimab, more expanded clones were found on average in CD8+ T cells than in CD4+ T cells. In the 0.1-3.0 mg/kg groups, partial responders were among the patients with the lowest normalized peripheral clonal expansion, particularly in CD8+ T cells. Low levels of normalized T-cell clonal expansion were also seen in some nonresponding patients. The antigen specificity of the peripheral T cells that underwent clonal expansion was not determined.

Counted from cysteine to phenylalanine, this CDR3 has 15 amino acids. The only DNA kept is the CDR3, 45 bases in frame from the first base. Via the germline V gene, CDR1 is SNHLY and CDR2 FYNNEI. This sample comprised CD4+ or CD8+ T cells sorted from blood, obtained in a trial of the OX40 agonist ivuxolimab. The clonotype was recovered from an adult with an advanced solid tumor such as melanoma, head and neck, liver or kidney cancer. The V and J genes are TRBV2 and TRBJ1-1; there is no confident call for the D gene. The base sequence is TGTGCCAGCAGGGAAGGGCACCTCATGAACACTGAAGCTTTCTTT. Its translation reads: CASREGHLMNTEAFF.